This entry lists 14 T cell receptor beta chains sequenced from one sample in a study of CD8 T cells in ankylosing spondylitis. Each CDR3 protein is one row after TCRdb ran MiXCR on the 5' RACE reads. The data hold about 340,000 distinct CDR3 sequences, with about 20% observed a single time. Sequencing was carried out using blood, either unsorted or a sorted T cell fraction (not recorded which). The receptors stem from a male donor with ankylosing spondylitis or in good health (not recorded which).

V gene TRBV12-3 or TRBV12-4 combines with J gene TRBJ2-1; 8 nucleotides align to TRBD1. This CDR3 comprises 16 residues. V shed 7 bases, J shed 9 bases, and the junction held 17 bases outside the gene matches. The CDR3 coding sequence is TGTGCCAGCACCCATCCGGGACAGGTGGCTTCACGTGAGCAGTTCTTC. This translates into CASTHPGQVASREQFF.

This clonotype was picked up many times. CDR3 nucleotides: TGTGCCAGCAGCTTGGACGTTCAAGAGACCCAGTACTTC. Translating it yields CASSLDVQETQYF. The chain is built from TRBV5-6 and TRBJ2-5; no clear D gene. Germline V lookup: CDR1 SGHDT, CDR2 YYEEEE. The V and J ends lost 0 bases and 2 bases respectively, with 5 bases between them. This CDR3 is built from 13 residues.

The chain is built from TRBV3-1 and TRBJ2-2; 7 nucleotides match TRBD2. Trimming cost V 1 base and J 2 bases; bases outside gene matches: 10. The germline gives CDR1 LGHDT, CDR2 YNNKEL (reference sequence). This CDR3 region has 18 residues. CDR3 residues: CASSQVLGGGDNTGELFF. The CDR3 bases are TGTGCCAGCAGCCAAGTTTTAGGCGGGGGAGATAACACCGGGGAGCTGTTTTTT.

Here the CDR3 DNA reads TGTGCCAGTAGTATAGTCGGCAGGGCGATCGGGGAGCTGTTTTTT. Translated, it gives CASSIVGRAIGELFF. The chain couples TRBV19 to TRBJ2-2; possible D gene TRBD1, 5 bases. The V and J ends lost 1 base and 7 bases respectively, with 13 bases between them. Germline CDR1 LNHDA, CDR2 SQIVND (reference sequence). There are 15 residues in the CDR3.

The gene calls are TRBV27 and TRBJ1-1; maybe TRBD1 (6 bases). This CDR3 region has 14 residues. Trimming shortened V by 3 bases and J by 4 bases, and 12 bases separated the two germline ends. CDR1 and CDR2 (germline): MNHEY, SMNVEV (reference sequence). In nucleotides, the CDR3 is TGTGCCAGCAGTTTGTGGGGGCCCAGCACTGAAGCTTTCTTT. Residues: CASSLWGPSTEAFF.

The chain employs TRBV20-1 and TRBJ2-7; 8 bases agree with TRBD1. The CDR3 is 10 residues long. With V trimmed by 6 bases and J by 10 bases, 5 bases remained unmatched. In germline, CDR1 is DFQATT, CDR2 SNEGSKA (reference sequence). The CDR3 nucleotides read TGCAGTGCCGGGACAGGCGTACAGTACTTC. This gives the protein CSAGTGVQYF.

The rearrangement links TRBV11-2 to TRBJ2-5, with D perhaps TRBD2 (5 bases). This CDR3 is built from 18 residues. From germline, CDR1 is SGHAT and CDR2 FQNNGV. Trimming removed 5 bases at V and 1 base at J, with 23 bases between. The CDR3 DNA reads as TGTGCCAGCAGCACCCCACTAGGGCCACCACCGACCCAAGAGACCCAGTACTTC. This encodes CASSTPLGPPPTQETQYF.

This clonotype turned up a few times. This chain joins TRBV10-3 and TRBJ2-4; 12 nucleotides agree with TRBD2. CDR3 size: 19 residues. Per the germline V gene, CDR1 is ENHRY and CDR2 is SYGVKD. The ends lost 6 bases at V and 0 bases at J; junction bases unmatched: 12. DNA for the CDR3: TGTGCCATCAGGGCTAGCGGGGGGGGGGACCCGCTAGCCAAAAACATTCAGTACTTC. Protein product: CAIRASGGGDPLAKNIQYF.

This clonotype was seen a few times. DNA for the CDR3: TGCGCCAGCAGATCTACCGGGACTAGCAGGGGAGAGCAGTTCTTC. This encodes CASRSTGTSRGEQFF. The rearrangement joins TRBV4-1 to TRBJ2-1, with 9 bases lining up with TRBD2. The CDR3 has 15 residues. Germline V CDR1 and CDR2: MGHRA, YSYEKL. Trimming at V came to 6 bases and at J to 10 bases, leaving 13 bases not matched to a gene.

This clonotype was observed a handful of times. The J gene is TRBJ2-5, the V gene TRBV6-5; 8 bases agree with TRBD1. The germline V gene has CDR1 MNHEY and CDR2 SVGAGI. V dropped 2 bases and J dropped 0; count of bases not matched to a gene: 2. CDR3 length equals 15 residues. CDR3 bases: TGTGCCAGCAGTTACGGGACAGGAGACCAAGAGACCCAGTACTTC. Protein sequence: CASSYGTGDQETQYF.

This clonotype was seen only a few times. CDR3 region: CASSLGGIDYKETQYF. The DNA for the CDR3 is TGTGCCAGCAGCTTGGGGGGGATCGACTATAAAGAGACCCAGTACTTC. The chain carries TRBV5-6 and TRBJ2-5; D is tentatively TRBD1 or TRBD2 (5 bases each). V was pared by 0 bases and J by 3 bases, with 15 bases between. Germline CDR1 SGHDT, CDR2 YYEEEE. There are 16 residues in the CDR3.

The V and J genes are TRBV10-2 and TRBJ2-7; D unresolved. The germline V and J ends were trimmed by 0 bases and 2 bases, with 14 bases remaining between them. This CDR3 spans 16 amino acids. Germline loops: CDR1 WSHSY, CDR2 SAAADI. CDR3 amino acids: CASSESISLKAYEQYF. In nucleotides, the CDR3 is TGCGCCAGCAGTGAGTCAATATCCTTGAAAGCCTACGAGCAGTACTTC.

This clonotype was observed a few times. The chain links TRBV6-1 to TRBJ2-5; no clear D. The CDR3 consists of 13 residues. The V gene lost 6 bases and the J gene lost 2 bases, with 10 bases spanning the gap. Germline lookup yields CDR1 MNHNS and CDR2 SASEGT. CDR3 DNA: TGTGCCAGCAGCATCTTGGGACAAGAGACCCAGTACTTC. It codes for CASSILGQETQYF.

This clonotype has only a few counts. The chain links TRBV27 to TRBJ2-1; 8 bases match TRBD2. J lost 6 bases, V lost 2 bases, and 3 bases had no gene match. CDR3 length equals 14 residues. Germline CDR1 MNHEY, CDR2 SMNVEV (reference sequence). The DNA of the CDR3 is TGTGCCAGCAGTTTACGGGGGGGCGTCAATGAGCAGTTCTTC. Amino acid sequence: CASSLRGGVNEQFF.